This T cell receptor (beta chain) was profiled in a study of spatial heterogeneity in lung cancer. Looking at the study overall: Sequenced were any available follow-up PBMC samples, which had been obtained a median of approximately two years after resection.

Time point defined: blood at routine non-recurrence follow-up after resection. Tumor, nontumor lung or frozen PBMC supplied whole RNA that was sequenced unsorted. TCRdb fed the 5' RACE reads into MiXCR, producing one record per CDR3 protein. This table holds under 150,000 distinct CDR3 sequences, 10% to 15% found once. This CDR3 is 11 amino acids long. The V end lost 6 bases, the J end lost 7 bases, and 10 bases lay between the germline ends. Germline CDR1 is LGHDT and CDR2 is YNNKEL (reference sequence). This clonotype was recorded a few times. This receptor was identified in a male donor with early-stage non-small cell lung cancer. The sequencing used PBMCs, collected at follow-up. The gene calls are TRBV3-1 and TRBJ2-7; weak D call: TRBD1 (5 bases). CDR3 amino acids: CASRFGAEQYF. The CDR3 DNA follows: TGTGCCAGCAGATTTGGGGCGGAGCAGTACTTC.